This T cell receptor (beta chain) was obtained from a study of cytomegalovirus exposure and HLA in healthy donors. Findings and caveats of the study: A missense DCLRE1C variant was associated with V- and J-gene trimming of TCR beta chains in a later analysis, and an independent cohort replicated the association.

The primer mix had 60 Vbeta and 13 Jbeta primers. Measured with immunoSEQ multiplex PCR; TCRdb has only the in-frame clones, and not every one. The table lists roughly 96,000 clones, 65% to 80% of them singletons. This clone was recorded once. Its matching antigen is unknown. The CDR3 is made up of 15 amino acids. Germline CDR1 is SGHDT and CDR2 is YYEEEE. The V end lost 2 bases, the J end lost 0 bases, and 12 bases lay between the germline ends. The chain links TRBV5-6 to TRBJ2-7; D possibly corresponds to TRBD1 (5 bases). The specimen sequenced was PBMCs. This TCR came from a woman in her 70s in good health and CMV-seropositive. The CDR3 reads CASSFFVTGSYEQYF. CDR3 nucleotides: TGTGCCAGCAGCTTCTTTGTCACAGGCTCCTACGAGCAGTACTTC.